The clone carrying this TCR beta chain has at least ten counts. Its cognate antigen is unknown. The individuals who served as donors were healthy Caucasians living in Russia, aged roughly 6 to 95. For the second PCR, which ran for about 7 to 11 cycles, a sample-barcoded 5' primer and a J-beta primer mix were used. A tag from a template-switch adaptor with 12 random nucleotides marked each cDNA molecule. From the 5' RACE reads, TCRdb called clonotypes with MiXCR, one entry per CDR3 protein. Found here are fewer than 700,000 distinct CDR3 sequences, more than 45% of them singletons; the top ten hold around 23%. This CDR3 region has 14 residues. The V end lost 1 base, the J end lost 5 bases, and 11 bases lay between the germline ends. CDR1 is SGHTA, CDR2 FQGNSA, per germline. This entry comes from a study of blood T cells in healthy people across ages. Study-wide results and caveats: In older individuals, TCR beta diversity per million T cells was lower, falling roughly linearly with age.

The rearrangement uses TRBV7-2 and TRBJ2-5; D unclear. This sequence was found in a man older than 75 in good health. The specimen was blood. Written as DNA, the CDR3 is TGTGCCAGCAGCTTAGGCGGCACCGAGGAGACCCAGTACTTC. Its translation: CASSLGGTEETQYF.